This T cell receptor (beta chain) was captured in a study of blood T cell repertoires in COVID-19. Seattle enrolled patients during active infection and tracked them longitudinally. Only in-frame clones appear in the TCRdb table, and some are missing; sequencing was by immunoSEQ multiplex PCR. Of about 420,000 clones listed, 85% to 90% are singletons. The CDR3 is 14 amino acids. V lost 6 bases and J 4 bases, leaving 15 bases between the germline ends. Germline CDR1 reads MNHEY; CDR2 reads SVGAGI. The rearrangement joins TRBV6-5 to TRBJ2-5, with a possible D match to TRBD1 (6 bases). The material sequenced was peripheral blood. This clonotype was obtained from a man aged 18-30 years with COVID-19, enrolled during active disease. The CDR3 protein is CASSDGKGGETQYF. The CDR3 nucleotides are TGTGCCAGCAGCGACGGGAAAGGGGGAGAGACCCAGTACTTC.